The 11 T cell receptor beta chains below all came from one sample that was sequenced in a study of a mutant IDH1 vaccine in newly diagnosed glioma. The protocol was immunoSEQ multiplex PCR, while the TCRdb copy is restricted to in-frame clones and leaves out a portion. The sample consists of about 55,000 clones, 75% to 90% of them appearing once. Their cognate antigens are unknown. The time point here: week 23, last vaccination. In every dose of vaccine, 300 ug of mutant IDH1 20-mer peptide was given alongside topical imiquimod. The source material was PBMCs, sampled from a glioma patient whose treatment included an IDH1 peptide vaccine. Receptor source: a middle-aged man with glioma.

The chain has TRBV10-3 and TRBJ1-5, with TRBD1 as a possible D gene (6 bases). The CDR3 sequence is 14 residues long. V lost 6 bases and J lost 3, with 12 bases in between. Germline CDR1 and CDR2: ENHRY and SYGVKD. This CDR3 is CAISAGTSNQPQHF. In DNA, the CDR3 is TGTGCCATCAGCGCCGGGACATCCAATCAGCCCCAGCATTTT.

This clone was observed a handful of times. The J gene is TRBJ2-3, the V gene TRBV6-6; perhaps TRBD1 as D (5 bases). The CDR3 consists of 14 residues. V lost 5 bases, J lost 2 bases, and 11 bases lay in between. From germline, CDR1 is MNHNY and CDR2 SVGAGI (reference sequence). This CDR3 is CASSDRKNTDTQYF. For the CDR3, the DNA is TGTGCCAGCAGTGACAGAAAGAACACAGATACGCAGTATTTT.

The CDR3 DNA reads TGTGCCAGCACTCAAGACAGGGATAATGGCTACACCTTC. This gives the protein CASTQDRDNGYTF. The J gene is TRBJ1-2, the V gene TRBV2, with 7 bases fitting TRBD1. V gave up 7 bases and J gave up 6 bases; unmatched junction bases: 8. CDR1 and CDR2 (germline): SNHLY, FYNNEI. The CDR3 sequence is 13 residues long.

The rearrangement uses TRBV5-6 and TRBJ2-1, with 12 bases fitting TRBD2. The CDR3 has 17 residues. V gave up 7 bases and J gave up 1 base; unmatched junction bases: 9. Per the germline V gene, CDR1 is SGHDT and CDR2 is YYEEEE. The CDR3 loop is CASEGGTSGGSYNEQFF. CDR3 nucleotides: TGTGCCAGCGAGGGGGGAACTAGCGGGGGGTCCTACAATGAGCAGTTCTTC. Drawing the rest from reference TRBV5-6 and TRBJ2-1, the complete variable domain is DAGVTQSPTHLIKTRGQQVTLRCSPKSGHDTVSWYQQALGQGPQFIFQYYEEEERQRGNFPDRFSGHQFPNYSSELNVNALLLGDSALYLCASEGGTSGGSYNEQFFGPGTRLTVL.

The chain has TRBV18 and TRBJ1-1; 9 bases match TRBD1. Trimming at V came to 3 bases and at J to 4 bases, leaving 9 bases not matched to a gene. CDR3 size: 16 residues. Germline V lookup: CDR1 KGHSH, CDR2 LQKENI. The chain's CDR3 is CASSPITGGEGTEAFF. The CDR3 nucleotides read TGTGCCAGCTCACCGATTACAGGGGGCGAGGGCACTGAAGCTTTCTTT.

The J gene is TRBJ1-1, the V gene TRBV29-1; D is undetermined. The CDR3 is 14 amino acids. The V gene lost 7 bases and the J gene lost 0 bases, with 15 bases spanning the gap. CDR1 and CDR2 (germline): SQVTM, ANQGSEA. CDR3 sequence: CSAASLGMNTEAFF. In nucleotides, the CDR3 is TGCAGCGCAGCCTCCTTGGGCATGAACACTGAAGCTTTCTTT.

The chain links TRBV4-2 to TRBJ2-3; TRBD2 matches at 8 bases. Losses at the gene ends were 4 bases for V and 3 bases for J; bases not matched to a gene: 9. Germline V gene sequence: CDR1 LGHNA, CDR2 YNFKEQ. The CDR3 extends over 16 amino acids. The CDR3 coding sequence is TGTGCCAGCAGCCTACGGACTAGCAGAGGAACAGATACGCAGTATTTT. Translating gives CASSLRTSRGTDTQYF.

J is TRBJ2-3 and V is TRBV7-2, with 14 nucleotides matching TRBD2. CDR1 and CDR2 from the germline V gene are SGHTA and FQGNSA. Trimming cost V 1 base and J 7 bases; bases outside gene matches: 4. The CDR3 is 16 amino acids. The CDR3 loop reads CASSLGLAGGPYTQYF. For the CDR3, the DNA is TGTGCCAGCAGCTTAGGACTAGCGGGGGGGCCCTATACGCAGTATTTT. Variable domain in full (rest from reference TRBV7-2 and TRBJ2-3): GAGVSQSPSNKVTEKGKDVELRCDPISGHTALYWYRQSLGQGLEFLIYFQGNSAPDKSGLPSDRFSAERTGGSVSTLTIQRTQQEDSAVYLCASSLGLAGGPYTQYFGPGTRLTVL.

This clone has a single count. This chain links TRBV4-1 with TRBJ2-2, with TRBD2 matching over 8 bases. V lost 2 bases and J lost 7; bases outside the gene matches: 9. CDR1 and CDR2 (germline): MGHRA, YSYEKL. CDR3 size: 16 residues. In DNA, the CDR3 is TGCGCCAGCAGCCAACGCGGGGGGCCGTCGGTCGGGGAGCTGTTTTTT. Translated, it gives CASSQRGGPSVGELFF.

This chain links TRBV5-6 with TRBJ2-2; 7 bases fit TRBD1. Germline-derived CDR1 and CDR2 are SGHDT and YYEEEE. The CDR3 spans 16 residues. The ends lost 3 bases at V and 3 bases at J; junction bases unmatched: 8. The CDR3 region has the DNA TGTGCCAGCAGCTATGCAGGGGGAAGGCACACCGGGGAGCTGTTTTTT. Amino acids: CASSYAGGRHTGELFF.

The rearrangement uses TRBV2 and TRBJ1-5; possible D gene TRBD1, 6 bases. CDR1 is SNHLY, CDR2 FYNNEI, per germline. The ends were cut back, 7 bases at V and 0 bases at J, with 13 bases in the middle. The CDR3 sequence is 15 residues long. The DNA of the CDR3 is TGTGCCAGCAAGTGGACAGATTATAGCAATCAGCCCCAGCATTTT. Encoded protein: CASKWTDYSNQPQHF.